The present entry profiles one TCR beta chain with its context. Its antigen is still unknown. PCR amplification relied on 60 Vbeta primers (plus 13 Jbeta primers). Profiling relied on immunoSEQ multiplex PCR, and the TCRdb table lists in-frame clones only, not all of them. The sample lists some 140,000 clones, about three quarters seen once, with less than 1.5% in the top ten. The data belong to a study of cytomegalovirus exposure and HLA in healthy donors. Study-wide results and caveats: The later analysis indicated that the majority of CMV-associated TCR beta chains appeared HLA-restricted.

Germline V gene data show CDR1 as LNHNV and CDR2 as YYDKDF (reference sequence). This CDR3 is built from 15 residues. The germline V and J ends were trimmed by 3 bases and 3 bases, with 15 bases remaining between them. This sequence was found in a male donor in good health and CMV-seropositive. The sequencing input was PBMCs. The rearrangement joins TRBV15 to TRBJ2-7; possible D gene TRBD1, 6 bases. The CDR3 region has the DNA TGTGCCACCAGCAGGGAAGGGGGACCCAGCTACGAGCAGTACTTC. Encoded protein: CATSREGGPSYEQYF.